This T cell receptor beta chain originates from a study of blood T cell repertoires in COVID-19. Study at large: The United States, Italy and Spain provided the acute and convalescent COVID-19 samples. PBMCs, B-cell-depleted T cells, or T cells were the source of the cDNA or gDNA that made up the material.

This CDR3 has 14 residues. Trimming left V 4 bases short and J 1 base short, with 10 bases between. Germline values: CDR1 LNHDA, CDR2 SQIVND (reference sequence). The authors' processing: The authors estimated nucleated cell counts from reference gene primer amplification. Here immunoSEQ multiplex PCR was the method, and the copy in TCRdb shows in-frame clones only, minus some. That table is the source of V, J and clone size, and D and trimming were worked out from the DNA. This table has approximately 210,000 clones, 88% appearing once. The receptor's source is a man between 65 and 80 years old with acute or convalescent COVID-19. The rearrangement uses TRBV19 and TRBJ1-1; weak D call: TRBD1 (5 bases). Sequencing used peripheral blood. The DNA for the CDR3 is TGTGCCAGTAGTAGATTAGACAGGAACACTGAAGCTTTCTTT. Protein sequence: CASSRLDRNTEAFF.